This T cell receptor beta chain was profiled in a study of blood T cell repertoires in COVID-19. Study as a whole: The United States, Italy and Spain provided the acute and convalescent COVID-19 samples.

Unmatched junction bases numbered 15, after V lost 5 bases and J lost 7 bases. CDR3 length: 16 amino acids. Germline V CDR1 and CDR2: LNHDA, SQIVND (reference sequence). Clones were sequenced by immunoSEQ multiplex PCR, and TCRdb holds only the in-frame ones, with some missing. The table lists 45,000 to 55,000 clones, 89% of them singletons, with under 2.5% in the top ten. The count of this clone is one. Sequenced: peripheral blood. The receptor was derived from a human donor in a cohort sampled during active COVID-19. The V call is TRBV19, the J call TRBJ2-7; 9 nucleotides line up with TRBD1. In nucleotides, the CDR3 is TGTGCCAGTAGTTTAAGCACCGGGACAGGGACGAGTGAGCAGTACTTC. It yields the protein CASSLSTGTGTSEQYF.